What follows describes a single TCR beta chain. Its antigen is not identified. The data are from a study of identical twins. Study-wide results and limits: Twin-shared out-of-frame alpha sequences were enriched for low generation probability. One should note that invariant MAIT and iNKT cells could partly confound zero-insertion analyses.

This CDR3 is built from 16 residues. The V gene lost 7 bases and the J gene lost 5 bases, with 24 bases spanning the gap. CDR1 is SGHAT, CDR2 FQNNGV, per germline. TCRdb recomputed calls from the 5' RACE reads with MiXCR, one row per CDR3 protein. The sample gives fewer than 650,000 distinct CDR3 sequences, 9.6% of which show up once; more than 2.5% is in the top ten. These data were likewise used in another study, on yellow fever vaccine responses in identical twins. Per that study: Reportedly, the response of twins' T cells to the vaccine seemed partly convergent, partly personalized.

The receptor was isolated from a woman aged 18-29 years in good health. The chain recombines TRBV11-2 with TRBJ2-7, with D perhaps TRBD1 (7 bases). The sequenced sample consisted of PBMCs. The CDR3 DNA sequence: TGTGCCAGCAATTTACTACAGATCCAGGGGGGAAACGAGCAGTACTTC. It yields the protein CASNLLQIQGGNEQYF.